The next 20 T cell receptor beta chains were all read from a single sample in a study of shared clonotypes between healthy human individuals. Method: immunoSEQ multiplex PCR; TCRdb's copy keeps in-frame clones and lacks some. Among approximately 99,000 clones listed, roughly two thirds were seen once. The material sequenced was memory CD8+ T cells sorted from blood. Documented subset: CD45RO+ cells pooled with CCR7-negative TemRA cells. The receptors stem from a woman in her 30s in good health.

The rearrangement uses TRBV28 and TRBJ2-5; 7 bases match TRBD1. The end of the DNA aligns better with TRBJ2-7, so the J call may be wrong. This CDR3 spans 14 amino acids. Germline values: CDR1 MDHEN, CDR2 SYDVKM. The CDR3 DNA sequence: TGTGCCAGCAGTGACCCGGGACAGAACTACGAGCAGTACTTC. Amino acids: CASSDPGQNYEQYF.

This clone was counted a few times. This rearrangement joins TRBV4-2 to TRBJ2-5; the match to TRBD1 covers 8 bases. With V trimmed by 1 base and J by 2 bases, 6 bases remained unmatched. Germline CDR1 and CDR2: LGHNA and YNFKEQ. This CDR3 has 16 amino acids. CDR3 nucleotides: TGTGCCAGCAGCCAAGGGACAGGGAAGGGTCAAGAGACCCAGTACTTC. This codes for CASSQGTGKGQETQYF.

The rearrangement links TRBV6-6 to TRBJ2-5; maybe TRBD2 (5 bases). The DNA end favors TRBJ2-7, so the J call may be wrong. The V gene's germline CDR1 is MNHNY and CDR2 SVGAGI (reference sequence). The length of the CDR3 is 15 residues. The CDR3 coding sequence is TGTGCCAGCAGTTCCCCAGCGGAGCGGCCCTACGAGCAGTACTTC. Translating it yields CASSSPAERPYEQYF.

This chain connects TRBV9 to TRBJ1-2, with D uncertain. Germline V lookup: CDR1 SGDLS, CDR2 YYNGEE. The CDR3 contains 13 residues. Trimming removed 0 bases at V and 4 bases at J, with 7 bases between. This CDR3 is CASSVEEVYGYTF. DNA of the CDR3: TGTGCCAGCAGCGTAGAGGAGGTCTATGGCTACACCTTC.

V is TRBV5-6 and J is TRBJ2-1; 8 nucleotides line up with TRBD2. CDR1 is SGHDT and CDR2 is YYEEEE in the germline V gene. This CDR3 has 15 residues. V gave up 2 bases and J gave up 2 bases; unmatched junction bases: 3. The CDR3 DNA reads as TGTGCCAGCAGCTTAACACTAGCGGCCTACAATGAGCAGTTCTTC. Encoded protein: CASSLTLAAYNEQFF.

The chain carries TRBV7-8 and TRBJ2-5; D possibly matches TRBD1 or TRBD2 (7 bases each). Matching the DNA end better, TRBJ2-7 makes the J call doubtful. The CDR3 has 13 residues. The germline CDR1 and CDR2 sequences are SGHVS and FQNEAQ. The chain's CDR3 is CASSPGGGAEQYF. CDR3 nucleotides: TGTGCCAGCAGCCCAGGGGGGGGAGCCGAGCAGTACTTC.

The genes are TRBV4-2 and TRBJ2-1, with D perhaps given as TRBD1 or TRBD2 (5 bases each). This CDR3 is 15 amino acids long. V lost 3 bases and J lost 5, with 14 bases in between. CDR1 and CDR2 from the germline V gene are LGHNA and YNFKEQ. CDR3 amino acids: CASSQERDAHNEQFF. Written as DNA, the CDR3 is TGTGCCAGCAGCCAGGAACGGGACGCACACAATGAGCAGTTCTTC.

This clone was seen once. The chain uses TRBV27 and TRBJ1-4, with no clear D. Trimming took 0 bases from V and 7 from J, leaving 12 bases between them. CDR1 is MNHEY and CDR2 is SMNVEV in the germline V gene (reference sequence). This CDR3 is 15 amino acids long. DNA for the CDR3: TGTGCCAGCAGTTTATCTCCGAGCTTAGGTGAAAAACTGTTTTTT. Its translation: CASSLSPSLGEKLFF.

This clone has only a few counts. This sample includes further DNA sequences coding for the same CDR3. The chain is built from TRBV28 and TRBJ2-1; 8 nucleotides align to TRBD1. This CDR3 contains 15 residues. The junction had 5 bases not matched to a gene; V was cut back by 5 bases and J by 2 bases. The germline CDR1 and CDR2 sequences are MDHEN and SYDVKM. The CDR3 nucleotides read TGTGCCAGCAGTCAGACAGGGGAGCCCTACAATGAGCAGTTCTTC. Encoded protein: CASSQTGEPYNEQFF.

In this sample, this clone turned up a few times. The DNA of the CDR3 is TGCGCCAGCAGCCCAAGAGCGGGAGGCGGCTACAATGAGCAGTTCTTC. Translation: CASSPRAGGGYNEQFF. V usage is TRBV4-1 and J usage is TRBJ2-1; TRBD2 agrees at 9 bases. V trimming: 4 bases; J trimming: 3 bases; junction bases outside the gene matches: 7. This CDR3 contains 16 residues. Germline V gene lookup returns CDR1 MGHRA and CDR2 YSYEKL.

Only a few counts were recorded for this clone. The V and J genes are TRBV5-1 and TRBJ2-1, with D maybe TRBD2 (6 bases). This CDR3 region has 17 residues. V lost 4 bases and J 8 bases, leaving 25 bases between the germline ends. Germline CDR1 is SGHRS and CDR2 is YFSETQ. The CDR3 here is CASSLARETGLGDEQFF. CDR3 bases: TGCGCCAGCAGCCTGGCTCGGGAGACCGGACTGGGCGATGAGCAGTTCTTC.

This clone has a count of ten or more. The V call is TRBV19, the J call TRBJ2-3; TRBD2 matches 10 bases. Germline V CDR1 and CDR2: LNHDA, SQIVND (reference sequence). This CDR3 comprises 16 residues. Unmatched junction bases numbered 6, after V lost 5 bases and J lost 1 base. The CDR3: CASSSLAGEGTDTQYF. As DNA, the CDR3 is TGTGCCAGTAGTTCTCTAGCGGGAGAAGGCACAGATACGCAGTATTTT.

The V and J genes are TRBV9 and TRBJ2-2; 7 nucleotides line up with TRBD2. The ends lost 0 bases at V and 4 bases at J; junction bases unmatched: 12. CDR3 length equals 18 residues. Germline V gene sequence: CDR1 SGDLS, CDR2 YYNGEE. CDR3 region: CASSVDPAGVRSTGELFF. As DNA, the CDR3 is TGTGCCAGCAGCGTAGACCCCGCGGGAGTTAGAAGCACCGGGGAGCTGTTTTTT.

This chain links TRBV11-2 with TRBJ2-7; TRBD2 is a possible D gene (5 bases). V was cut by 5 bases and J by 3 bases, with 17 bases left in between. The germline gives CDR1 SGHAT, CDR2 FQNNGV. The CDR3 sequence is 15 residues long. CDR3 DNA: TGTGCCAGCAGCCCCCCCGGCAGAGGGATCTACGAGCAGTACTTC. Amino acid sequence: CASSPPGRGIYEQYF.

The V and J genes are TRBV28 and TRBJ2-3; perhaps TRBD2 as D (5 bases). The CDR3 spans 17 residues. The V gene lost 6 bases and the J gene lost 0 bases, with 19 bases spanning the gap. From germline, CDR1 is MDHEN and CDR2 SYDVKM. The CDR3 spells CASRSNALAKSTDTQYF. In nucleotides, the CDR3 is TGTGCCAGCAGATCTAACGCCCTAGCAAAGAGCACAGATACGCAGTATTTT.

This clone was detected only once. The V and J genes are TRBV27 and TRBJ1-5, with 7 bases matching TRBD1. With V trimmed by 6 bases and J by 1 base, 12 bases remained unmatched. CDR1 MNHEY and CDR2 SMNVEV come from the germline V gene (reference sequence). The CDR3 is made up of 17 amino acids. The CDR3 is CASRTRWDSSSNQPQHF. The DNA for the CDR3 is TGTGCCAGCAGAACGAGATGGGACAGCTCGAGCAATCAGCCCCAGCATTTT.

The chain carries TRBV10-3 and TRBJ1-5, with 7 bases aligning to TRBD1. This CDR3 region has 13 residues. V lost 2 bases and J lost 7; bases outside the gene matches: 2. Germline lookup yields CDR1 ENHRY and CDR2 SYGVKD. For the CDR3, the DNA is TGTGCCATCAGTGAGAGGGGACAGCAGCCCCAGCATTTT. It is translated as CAISERGQQPQHF.

DNA of the CDR3: TGCAGCGTTCAGAACACTGAAGCTTTCTTT. It is translated as CSVQNTEAFF. The chain couples TRBV29-1 to TRBJ1-1; D gene uncertain. V shed 5 bases and J shed 1 base, with 2 bases lying between them. Per germline, CDR1 SQVTM and CDR2 ANQGSEA. CDR3 length: 10 residues.

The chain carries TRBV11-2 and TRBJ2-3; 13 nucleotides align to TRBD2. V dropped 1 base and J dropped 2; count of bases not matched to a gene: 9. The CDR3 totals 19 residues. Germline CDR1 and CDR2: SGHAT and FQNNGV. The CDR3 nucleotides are TGTGCCAGCAGCTTAGGAGCCCGACTAGCGGGAGGATTCACAGATACGCAGTATTTT. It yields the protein CASSLGARLAGGFTDTQYF.

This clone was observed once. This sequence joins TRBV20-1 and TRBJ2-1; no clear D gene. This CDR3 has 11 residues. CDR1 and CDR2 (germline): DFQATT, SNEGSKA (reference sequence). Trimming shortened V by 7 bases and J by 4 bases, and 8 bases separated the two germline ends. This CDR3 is CSERIYNEQFF. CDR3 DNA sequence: TGCAGTGAACGGATTTACAATGAGCAGTTCTTC.